The clone carrying this T cell receptor beta chain has only one observation. TCRdb's table, derived via immunoSEQ multiplex PCR, lists solely in-frame clones and lacks some. This repertoire shows about 70,000 clones, approximately 87% found once; its top ten account for 25% to 35%. The sample is drawn from a study of control samples from healthy donors and cancer patients. Germline V gene sequence: CDR1 MNHEY, CDR2 SVGEGT. With V trimmed by 5 bases and J by 5 bases, 13 bases remained unmatched. The CDR3 contains 16 residues. V usage is TRBV6-2 or TRBV6-3 and J usage is TRBJ2-3, with 7 bases matching TRBD1. The sequencing sample was made of blood. The sequence was collected from a man aged 45-65 years in good health. The CDR3 here is CASSKTGIPSGDTQYF. As DNA, the CDR3 is TGTGCCAGCAGTAAGACAGGGATCCCCTCTGGAGATACGCAGTATTTT.